This T cell receptor (beta chain) was captured in a study of T cell responses to AZD1222 COVID-19 vaccine. General study findings and limits: Regions 160-218 and 743-854 held dominance among vaccine-associated CD4 TCRs, which spanned spike. Spike-specific TCR depth and breadth grew after two AZD1222 doses.

This CDR3 is built from 11 residues. V lost 1 base to trimming and J lost 5 bases, with 2 bases between them. Repertoires were generated with immunoSEQ multiplex PCR, while TCRdb's copy carries only in-frame clones and drops some. The sample has 70,000 to 90,000 clones; 70% to 90% are singletons. This clone has more than one count but fewer than ten. Antigen unknown. This sequence joins TRBV12-3 or TRBV12-4 and TRBJ1-2; D remains unclear. Sequences were derived from peripheral blood, sampled 28 days after the second AZD1222 dose. This receptor was taken from an adult who received the AZD1222 COVID-19 vaccine. Here the CDR3 DNA reads TGTGCCAGCAGTTTAGGGTATGGCTACACCTTC. This gives the protein CASSLGYGYTF.